Listed below are T cell receptor beta chains from one sample, sequenced in a study of blood T cell repertoires in COVID-19. Profiled with immunoSEQ multiplex PCR; TCRdb holds only in-frame clones, not every one. The sample holds about 140,000 clones; around 83% are singletons and the top ten take around 8.2%. Sequencing used peripheral blood. These receptors were taken from a woman aged 55-69 years with acute or convalescent COVID-19. The CDR3 runs from the conserved cysteine through the conserved F or W. The D gene is left open where the match is weak. Size values are once, few and many counts, or a class for expanded clones, and some rows have none.

clone size: -
D gene: -
J gene: TRBJ1-1
V gene: TRBV4-1
CDR3 protein: CASSQYTAWEAFF
CDR3 DNA: TGCGCCAGCAGCCAATATACAGCATGGGAAGCTTTCTTT

clone size: -
D gene: TRBD1
J gene: TRBJ1-2
V gene: TRBV20-1
CDR3 protein: CSASLTGSYTF
CDR3 DNA: TGCAGTGCTAGCCTGACAGGGAGCTACACCTTC

clone size: -
D gene: TRBD1
J gene: TRBJ2-2
V gene: TRBV2
CDR3 protein: CATRWEGTGTNTGELFF
CDR3 DNA: TGTGCCACGCGGTGGGAAGGGACAGGAACGAACACCGGGGAGCTGTTTTTT

clone size: -
D gene: TRBD2
J gene: TRBJ2-5
V gene: TRBV9
CDR3 protein: CASSVAGSGQETQYF
CDR3 DNA: TGTGCCAGCAGCGTAGCGGGTAGCGGGCAAGAGACCCAGTACTTC

clone size: -
D gene: TRBD2
J gene: TRBJ2-3
V gene: TRBV3-1/TRBV3-2
CDR3 protein: CASSQATSGGWGPDTQYF
CDR3 DNA: TGTGCCAGCAGCCAAGCGACTAGCGGGGGTTGGGGCCCAGATACGCAGTATTTT

clone size: -
D gene: -
J gene: TRBJ1-1
V gene: TRBV28
CDR3 protein: CASSSGQMNTEAFF
CDR3 DNA: TGTGCCAGCAGTTCCGGACAGATGAACACTGAAGCTTTCTTT

clone size: -
D gene: TRBD1
J gene: TRBJ2-1
V gene: TRBV10-2
CDR3 protein: CASSQTGHEQFF
CDR3 DNA: TGCGCCAGCAGTCAGACAGGGCATGAGCAGTTCTTC

clone size: -
D gene: -
J gene: TRBJ1-6
V gene: TRBV30
CDR3 protein: CAWSVGGSGSPLHF
CDR3 DNA: TGTGCCTGGAGTGTGGGGGGATCGGGTTCACCCCTCCACTTT

clone size: -
D gene: -
J gene: TRBJ2-1
V gene: TRBV5-1
CDR3 protein: CASSSDGSSYNEQFF
CDR3 DNA: TGCGCCAGCAGCTCGGACGGGAGCTCCTACAATGAGCAGTTCTTC

clone size: -
D gene: -
J gene: TRBJ1-6
V gene: TRBV6-1
CDR3 protein: CASRGSSPLHF
CDR3 DNA: TGTGCCAGCAGAGGGAGTTCACCCCTCCACTTT

clone size: -
D gene: TRBD2
J gene: TRBJ2-1
V gene: TRBV6-5
CDR3 protein: CASSRTSMNEQFF
CDR3 DNA: TGTGCCAGCAGCCGGACTAGTATGAATGAGCAGTTCTTC

clone size: -
D gene: -
J gene: TRBJ1-2
V gene: TRBV14
CDR3 protein: CASSPRGTEGYTF
CDR3 DNA: TGTGCCAGCAGCCCCAGGGGAACGGAGGGCTACACCTTC

clone size: -
D gene: -
J gene: TRBJ1-3
V gene: TRBV2
CDR3 protein: CASTGETAGNTIYF
CDR3 DNA: TGTGCCAGCACAGGGGAAACAGCGGGAAACACCATATATTTT

clone size: -
D gene: -
J gene: TRBJ2-6
V gene: TRBV20-1
CDR3 protein: CSASAAGGANVLTF
CDR3 DNA: TGCAGTGCTAGTGCCGCAGGGGGGGCCAACGTCCTGACTTTC

clone size: -
D gene: -
J gene: TRBJ1-6
V gene: TRBV19
CDR3 protein: CASLQTQGSRNSPLHF
CDR3 DNA: TGTGCCAGTCTTCAAACCCAGGGATCAAGGAATTCACCCCTCCACTTT

clone size: -
D gene: TRBD1
J gene: TRBJ1-2
V gene: TRBV5-1
CDR3 protein: CASSLGGGTAANYGYTF
CDR3 DNA: TGCGCCAGCAGCTTGGGAGGCGGGACAGCGGCTAACTATGGCTACACCTTC

clone size: many
D gene: -
J gene: TRBJ2-7
V gene: TRBV12-1
CDR3 protein: CASSSRQGAEQYEQYF
CDR3 DNA: TGTGCCAGCAGCTCCCGACAGGGGGCCGAACAGTACGAGCAGTACTTC

clone size: -
D gene: -
J gene: TRBJ2-3
V gene: TRBV19
CDR3 protein: CASSIAGTSTDTQYF
CDR3 DNA: TGTGCCAGTAGTATAGCAGGCACGAGCACAGATACGCAGTATTTT

clone size: -
D gene: TRBD1
J gene: TRBJ1-3
V gene: TRBV7-8
CDR3 protein: CASSSRDRGTISGNTIYF
CDR3 DNA: TGTGCCAGCAGCTCCCGGGACAGGGGGACGATCTCTGGAAACACCATATATTTT

clone size: few
D gene: -
J gene: TRBJ1-2
V gene: TRBV4-2
CDR3 protein: CASSQAPRGDYGYTF
CDR3 DNA: TGTGCCAGCAGCCAGGCCCCGAGAGGAGACTATGGCTACACCTTC

clone size: -
D gene: TRBD2
J gene: TRBJ2-1
V gene: TRBV3-1/TRBV3-2
CDR3 protein: CASSPALAPAGGREYNEQFF
CDR3 DNA: TGTGCCAGCAGCCCCGCACTAGCGCCAGCGGGGGGGCGAGAATACAATGAGCAGTTCTTC

clone size: -
D gene: TRBD1
J gene: TRBJ1-2
V gene: TRBV15
CDR3 protein: CATSRVVQGVGGYTF
CDR3 DNA: TGTGCCACCAGCAGAGTCGTACAGGGGGTGGGCGGCTACACCTTC